This T cell receptor (beta chain) was sequenced for a study of shared clonotypes between healthy human individuals. At the level of the study: The study drew on a couple of women and three men aged 18 to 49 as donors. Per-donor plates numbered three CD4 naive, three CD4 memory, two CD8 naive and one CD8 memory.

Findings and caveats of the study: With a handful of donors compared, about 5% of naive CD4 clonotypes were shared.

Sequenced by immunoSEQ multiplex PCR; TCRdb stores in-frame clones only, minus some. The table lists over 2 million clones, around 90% of them singletons, with approximately 0.41% in the top ten. From CD4+ cells came CD45RA+ naive and CD45RA-negative memory subsets. Germline V gives CDR1 MGHRA, CDR2 YSYEKL. Trimming removed 1 base at V and 3 bases at J, with 18 bases between. This CDR3 is 17 amino acids long. This clone was recorded only once. As yet, its antigen is unknown. The TCR originated in a man between 18 and 29 years old in good health. Some clones in this sample may be carry-over from other donors' samples. The chain recombines TRBV4-1 with TRBJ2-5, with D hard to call. Sequenced sample: naive CD4+ T cells from PBMCs. Subset of the sample: CD45RA+ positively selected. The CDR3, as DNA: TGCGCCAGCAGCCAAGGCCCTGGCGGTGAGGACGAAGAGACCCAGTACTTC. Translation gives CASSQGPGGEDEETQYF.